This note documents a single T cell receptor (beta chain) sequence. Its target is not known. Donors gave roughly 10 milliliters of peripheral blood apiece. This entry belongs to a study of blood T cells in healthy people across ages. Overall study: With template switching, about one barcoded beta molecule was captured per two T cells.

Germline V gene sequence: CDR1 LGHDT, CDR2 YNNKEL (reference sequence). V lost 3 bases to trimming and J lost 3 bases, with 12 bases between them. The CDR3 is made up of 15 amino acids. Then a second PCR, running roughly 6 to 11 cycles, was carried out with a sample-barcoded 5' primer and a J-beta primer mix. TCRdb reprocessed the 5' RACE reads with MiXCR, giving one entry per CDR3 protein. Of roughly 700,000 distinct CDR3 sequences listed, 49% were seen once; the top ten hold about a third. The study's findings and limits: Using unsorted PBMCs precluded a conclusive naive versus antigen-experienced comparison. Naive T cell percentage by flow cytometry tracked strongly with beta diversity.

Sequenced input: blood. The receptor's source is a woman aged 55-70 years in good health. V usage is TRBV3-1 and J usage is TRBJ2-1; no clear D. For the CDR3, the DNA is TGTGCCAGCAGCCACGGCCAGAATATCTACAATGAGCAGTTCTTC. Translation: CASSHGQNIYNEQFF.